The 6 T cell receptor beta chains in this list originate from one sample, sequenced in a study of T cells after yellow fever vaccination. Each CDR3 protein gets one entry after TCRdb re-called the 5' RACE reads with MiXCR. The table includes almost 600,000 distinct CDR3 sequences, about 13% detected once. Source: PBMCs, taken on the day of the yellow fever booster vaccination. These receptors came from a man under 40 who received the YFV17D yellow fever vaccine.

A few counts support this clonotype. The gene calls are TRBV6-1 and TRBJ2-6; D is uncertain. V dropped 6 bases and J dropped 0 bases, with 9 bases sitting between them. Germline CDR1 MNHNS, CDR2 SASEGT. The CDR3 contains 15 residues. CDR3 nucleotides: TGTGCCAGCAGGGGAACAGTCTCTGGGGCCAACGTCCTGACTTTC. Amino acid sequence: CASRGTVSGANVLTF.

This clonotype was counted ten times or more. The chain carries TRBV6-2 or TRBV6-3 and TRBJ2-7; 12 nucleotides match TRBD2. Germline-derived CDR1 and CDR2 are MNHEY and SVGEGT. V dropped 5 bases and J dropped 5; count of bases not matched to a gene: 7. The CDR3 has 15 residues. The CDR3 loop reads CASSPTSGSADEQYF. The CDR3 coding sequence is TGTGCCAGCAGTCCGACTAGCGGGAGTGCGGACGAGCAGTACTTC.

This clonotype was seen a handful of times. CDR3 loop: CASSYSTGTYNEQFF. CDR3 in DNA: TGTGCCAGCAGTTATAGTACAGGCACCTACAATGAGCAGTTCTTC. The chain couples TRBV6-2 or TRBV6-3 to TRBJ2-1, with a weak D call TRBD1 (5 bases). The ends were cut back, 3 bases at V and 2 bases at J, with 11 bases in the middle. Germline assignment: CDR1 MNHEY and CDR2 SVGEGT. The CDR3 has 15 residues.

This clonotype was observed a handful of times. CDR3 nucleotide sequence: TGTGCCAGCTCACCGGAGACTGCTGAAAAACTGTTTTTT. Translated, it gives CASSPETAEKLFF. The gene calls are TRBV18 and TRBJ1-4; D is unresolved. The V gene lost 3 bases and the J gene lost 7 bases, with 9 bases spanning the gap. The CDR3 loop spans 13 amino acids. Germline V gene data show CDR1 as KGHSH and CDR2 as LQKENI.

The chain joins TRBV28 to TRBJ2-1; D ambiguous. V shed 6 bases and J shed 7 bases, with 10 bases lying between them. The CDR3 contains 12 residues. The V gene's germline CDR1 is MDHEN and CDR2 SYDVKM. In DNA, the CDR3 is TGTGCCAGCAGACGCCCCGGAAATGAGCAGTTCTTC. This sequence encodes CASRRPGNEQFF.

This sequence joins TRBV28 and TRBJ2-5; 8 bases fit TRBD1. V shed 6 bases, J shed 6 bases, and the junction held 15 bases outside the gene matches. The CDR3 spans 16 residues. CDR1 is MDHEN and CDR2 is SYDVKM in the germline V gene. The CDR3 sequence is CASRHPAGRGRQTQYF. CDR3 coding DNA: TGTGCCAGCAGACACCCGGCTGGCAGGGGGCGTCAGACCCAGTACTTC.